The next 9 T cell receptor beta chains were all read from a single sample in a study of response to subunit inactivated influenza vaccine. TCRdb analysed the RT-PCR reads with MiXCR anew, one entry per CDR3 protein. The sample lists more than 550,000 distinct CDR3 sequences, roughly 12% occurring once. The same sample was also studied in work on T cells expressing NK-cell markers. This second study says: Researchers built TCR beta cDNA using 5'RACE template switching with UMIs.

The source was PBMCs from blood, collected on the day of vaccination. The source of these receptors is a man in his fifties or sixties who received an inactivated influenza vaccine.

This clonotype was seen repeatedly, ten times or more. This chain connects TRBV12-3 or TRBV12-4 to TRBJ1-5, with TRBD1 matching 7 bases. This CDR3 comprises 16 residues. After removal of 3 bases from V and 2 bases from J, the junction contained 7 bases not matched to a gene. The CDR3 bases are TGTGCCAGCAGTTTTCAGGGGGAAGTAGGCAATCAGCCCCAGCATTTT. This translates into CASSFQGEVGNQPQHF.

V is TRBV4-3 and J is TRBJ1-6; D is uncertain. CDR1 LGHNA and CDR2 YSLEER come from the germline V gene. The CDR3 totals 13 residues. Trimming pared 6 bases from V and 10 bases from J, leaving 13 bases between. The CDR3, as DNA: TGCGCCAGCAGTCTGGGAAACGGCTCACCCCTCCACTTT. Amino acids: CASSLGNGSPLHF.

The chain couples TRBV30 to TRBJ2-7; possibly TRBD1 or TRBD2 for D (5 bases each). The CDR3 covers 10 residues. The V gene's germline CDR1 is GTSNPN and CDR2 SVGIG (reference sequence). The ends were cut back, 5 bases at V and 7 bases at J, with 9 bases in the middle. The CDR3 DNA is TGTGCCTGGGGGACGGGAGAGCAGTACTTC. It yields the protein CAWGTGEQYF. Using reference TRBV30 and TRBJ2-7 for the parts outside the CDR3, the full variable domain is SQTIHQWPATLVQPVGSPLSLECTVEGTSNPNLYWYRQAAGRGLQLLFYSVGIGQISSEVPQNLSASRPQDRQFILSSKKLLLSDSGFYLCAWGTGEQYFGPGTRLTVT.

This clonotype was counted between two and nine times. V usage is TRBV28 and J usage is TRBJ2-4; tentatively, D is TRBD1 (5 bases). Germline CDR1 MDHEN, CDR2 SYDVKM. V was cut by 7 bases and J by 4 bases, with 8 bases left in between. This CDR3 is 12 amino acids long. The CDR3 sequence is CASMTEKNIQYF. CDR3 nucleotides: TGTGCCAGCATGACAGAGAAAAACATTCAGTACTTC.

This clonotype was detected a few times. This sequence joins TRBV9 and TRBJ2-7; tentatively, D is TRBD2 (6 bases). Germline CDR1 reads SGDLS; CDR2 reads YYNGEE. This CDR3 spans 13 amino acids. V dropped 3 bases and J dropped 3 bases, with 10 bases sitting between them. CDR3: CASSEGLSYEQYF. CDR3 bases: TGTGCCAGCAGCGAGGGACTCAGCTACGAGCAGTACTTC.

The gene calls are TRBV7-2 and TRBJ2-1, with 8 nucleotides matching TRBD2. The length of the CDR3 is 15 residues. J gave up 3 bases and V 4 bases, and 5 bases lay outside the gene matches. CDR1 is SGHTA and CDR2 is FQGNSA in the germline V gene. In DNA, the CDR3 is TGTGCCAGCAGCTCAGCTAGCGGGCTCTACAATGAGCAGTTCTTC. This translates into CASSSASGLYNEQFF. Based on the CDR3 plus reference TRBV7-2 and TRBJ2-1, the full variable domain is GAGVSQSPSNKVTEKGKDVELRCDPISGHTALYWYRQSLGQGLEFLIYFQGNSAPDKSGLPSDRFSAERTGGSVSTLTIQRTQQEDSAVYLCASSSASGLYNEQFFGPGTRLTVL.

This chain links TRBV10-3 with TRBJ1-5; no definite D call. The CDR3 covers 14 residues. The ends were cut back, 4 bases at V and 1 base at J, with 8 bases in the middle. The germline CDR1 and CDR2 sequences are ENHRY and SYGVKD. The DNA for the CDR3 is TGTGCCATCAGTGGGTCCGAGAGCAATCAGCCCCAGCATTTT. It yields the protein CAISGSESNQPQHF.

The DNA of the CDR3 is TGTGCCAGCAGCCCCGGGGGGCTTGGTAATTCACCCCTCCACTTT. Translation: CASSPGGLGNSPLHF. V and J are TRBV11-2 and TRBJ1-6; D possibly corresponds to TRBD1 (6 bases). This CDR3 is 15 amino acids long. V lost 5 bases to trimming and J lost 6 bases, with 14 bases between them. The V gene's germline CDR1 is SGHAT and CDR2 FQNNGV.

This clonotype was seen only a few times. V usage is TRBV15 and J usage is TRBJ2-1; a possible D gene is TRBD2 (6 bases). The CDR3 length is 17 residues. The germline V gene encodes CDR1 LNHNV and CDR2 YYDKDF (reference sequence). Trimming took 2 bases from V and 9 from J, leaving 23 bases between them. This chain's CDR3 is CATSRWGTSRGGGEQFF. CDR3 DNA sequence: TGTGCCACCAGCAGATGGGGTACTAGCCGGGGTGGTGGTGAGCAGTTCTTC.